This T cell receptor beta chain appears in the sequencing data of a study of T cells after yellow fever vaccination. Study findings and constraints: The booster saw the reappearance of most primary-vaccination clones (roughly 95% CD4, 88% CD8).

For TCR, cDNA came from 5'RACE template switching, which added a universal primer site and UMIs. MiXCR, applied by TCRdb to the 5' RACE reads, yields one record per CDR3 protein. Here the sample spans tens of thousands of distinct CDR3 sequences, approximately 7.5% being singletons. Notes on this clonotype: Its matching antigen is unknown.

The V end lost 2 bases, the J end lost 8 bases, and 18 bases lay between the germline ends. CDR3 size: 16 residues. Germline values: CDR1 SGHDN, CDR2 FVKESK. Specimen: CD8+ T cells sorted from PBMCs, collected on the day of the yellow fever booster vaccination. The clonotype comes from a man aged 25-45 years who received the YFV17D yellow fever vaccine. The rearrangement joins TRBV14 to TRBJ1-4; D remains unclear. The CDR3 loop is CASSQFTGGSSEKLFF. The CDR3 DNA is TGTGCCAGCAGCCAATTCACTGGCGGCAGTAGCGAAAAACTGTTTTTT. The full variable domain, with the rest looked up from reference TRBV14 and TRBJ1-4, is EAGVTQFPSHSVIEKGQTVTLRCDPISGHDNLYWYRRVMGKEIKFLLHFVKESKQDESGMPNNRFLAERTGGTYSTLKVQPAELEDSGVYFCASSQFTGGSSEKLFFGSGTQLSVL.